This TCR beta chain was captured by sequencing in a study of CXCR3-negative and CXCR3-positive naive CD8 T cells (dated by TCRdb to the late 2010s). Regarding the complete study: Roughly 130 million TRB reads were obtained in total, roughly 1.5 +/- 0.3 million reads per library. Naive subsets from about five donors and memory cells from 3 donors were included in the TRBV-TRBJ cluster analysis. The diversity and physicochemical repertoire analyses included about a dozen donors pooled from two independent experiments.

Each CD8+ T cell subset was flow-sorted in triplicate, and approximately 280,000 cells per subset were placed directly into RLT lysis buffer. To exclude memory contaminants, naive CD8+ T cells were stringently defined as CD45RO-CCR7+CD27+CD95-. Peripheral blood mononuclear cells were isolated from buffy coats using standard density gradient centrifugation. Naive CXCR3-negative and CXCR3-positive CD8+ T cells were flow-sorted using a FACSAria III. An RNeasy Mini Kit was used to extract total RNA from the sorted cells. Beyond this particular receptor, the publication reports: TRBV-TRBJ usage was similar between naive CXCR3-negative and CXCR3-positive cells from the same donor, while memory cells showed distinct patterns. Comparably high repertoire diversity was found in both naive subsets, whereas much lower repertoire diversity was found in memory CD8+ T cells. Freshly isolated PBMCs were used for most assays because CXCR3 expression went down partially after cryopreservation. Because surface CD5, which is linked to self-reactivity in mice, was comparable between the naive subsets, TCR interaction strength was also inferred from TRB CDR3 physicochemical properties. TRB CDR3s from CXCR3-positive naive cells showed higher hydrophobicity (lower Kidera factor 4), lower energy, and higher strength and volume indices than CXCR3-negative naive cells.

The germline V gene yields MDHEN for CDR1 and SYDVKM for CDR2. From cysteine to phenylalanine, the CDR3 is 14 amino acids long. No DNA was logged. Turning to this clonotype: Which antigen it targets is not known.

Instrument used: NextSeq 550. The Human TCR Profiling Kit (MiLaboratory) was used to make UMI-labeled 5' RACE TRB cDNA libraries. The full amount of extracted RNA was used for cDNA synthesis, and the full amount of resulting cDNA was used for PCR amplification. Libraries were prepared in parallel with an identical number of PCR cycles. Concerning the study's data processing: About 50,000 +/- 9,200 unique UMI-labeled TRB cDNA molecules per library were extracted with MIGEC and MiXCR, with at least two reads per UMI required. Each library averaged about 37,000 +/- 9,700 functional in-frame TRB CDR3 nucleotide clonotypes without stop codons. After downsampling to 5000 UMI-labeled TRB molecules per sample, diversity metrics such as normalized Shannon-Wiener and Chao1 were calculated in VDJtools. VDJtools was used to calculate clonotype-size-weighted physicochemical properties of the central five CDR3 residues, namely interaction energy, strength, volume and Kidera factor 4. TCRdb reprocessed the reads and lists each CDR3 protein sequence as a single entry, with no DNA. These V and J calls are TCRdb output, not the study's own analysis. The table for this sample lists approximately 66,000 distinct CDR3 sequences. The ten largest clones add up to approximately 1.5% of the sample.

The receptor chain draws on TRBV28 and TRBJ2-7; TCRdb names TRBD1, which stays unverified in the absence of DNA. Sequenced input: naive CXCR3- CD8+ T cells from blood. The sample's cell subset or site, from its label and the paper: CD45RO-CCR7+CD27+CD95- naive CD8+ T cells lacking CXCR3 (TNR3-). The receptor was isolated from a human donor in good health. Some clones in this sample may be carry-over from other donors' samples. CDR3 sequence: CASSGRDRNYEQYF.